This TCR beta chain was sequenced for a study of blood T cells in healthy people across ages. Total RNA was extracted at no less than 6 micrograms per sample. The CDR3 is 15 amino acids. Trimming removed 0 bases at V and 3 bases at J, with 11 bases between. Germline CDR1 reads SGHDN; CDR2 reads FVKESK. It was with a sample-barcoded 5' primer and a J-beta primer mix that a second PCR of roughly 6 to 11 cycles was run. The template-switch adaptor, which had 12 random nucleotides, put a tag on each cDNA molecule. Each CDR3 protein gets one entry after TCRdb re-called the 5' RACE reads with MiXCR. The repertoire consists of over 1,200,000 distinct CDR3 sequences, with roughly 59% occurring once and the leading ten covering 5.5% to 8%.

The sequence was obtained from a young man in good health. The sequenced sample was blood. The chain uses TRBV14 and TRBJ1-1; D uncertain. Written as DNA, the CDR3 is TGTGCCAGCAGCCAAGATTTTACGGTAGACACTGAAGCTTTCTTT. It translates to CASSQDFTVDTEAFF.